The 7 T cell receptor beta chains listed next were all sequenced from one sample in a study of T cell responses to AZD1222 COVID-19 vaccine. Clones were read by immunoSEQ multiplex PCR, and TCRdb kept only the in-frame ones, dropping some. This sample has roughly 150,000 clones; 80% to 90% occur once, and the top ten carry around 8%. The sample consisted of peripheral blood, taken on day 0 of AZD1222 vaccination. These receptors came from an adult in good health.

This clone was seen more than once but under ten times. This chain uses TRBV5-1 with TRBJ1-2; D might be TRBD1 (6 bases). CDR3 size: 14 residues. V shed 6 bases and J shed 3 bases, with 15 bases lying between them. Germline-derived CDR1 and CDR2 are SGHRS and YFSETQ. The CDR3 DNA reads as TGCGCCAGCAACCCCGGGGGGCCGGACTATGGCTACACCTTC. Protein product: CASNPGGPDYGYTF.

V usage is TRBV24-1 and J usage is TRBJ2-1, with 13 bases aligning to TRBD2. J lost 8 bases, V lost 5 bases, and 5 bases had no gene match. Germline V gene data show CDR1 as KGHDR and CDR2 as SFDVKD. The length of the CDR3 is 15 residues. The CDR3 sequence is CATSARTSGSDEQFF. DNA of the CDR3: TGTGCCACCAGTGCTCGGACTAGCGGGAGTGATGAGCAGTTCTTC.

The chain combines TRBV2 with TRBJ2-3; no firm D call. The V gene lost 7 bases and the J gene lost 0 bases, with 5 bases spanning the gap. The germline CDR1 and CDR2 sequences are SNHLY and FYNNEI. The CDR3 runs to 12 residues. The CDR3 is CASIASTDTQYF. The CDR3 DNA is TGTGCCAGCATTGCTAGCACAGATACGCAGTATTTT.

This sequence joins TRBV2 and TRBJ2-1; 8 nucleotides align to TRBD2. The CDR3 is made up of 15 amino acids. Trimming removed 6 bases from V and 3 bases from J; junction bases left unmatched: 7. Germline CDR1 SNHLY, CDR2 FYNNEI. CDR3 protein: CASRFSGAFYNEQFF. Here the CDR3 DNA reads TGTGCCAGCAGGTTTAGCGGGGCATTCTACAATGAGCAGTTCTTC.

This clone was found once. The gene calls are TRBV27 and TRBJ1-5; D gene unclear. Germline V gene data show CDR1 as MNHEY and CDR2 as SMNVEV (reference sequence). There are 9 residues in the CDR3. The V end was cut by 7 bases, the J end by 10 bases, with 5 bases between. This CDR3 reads CASTIPQHF. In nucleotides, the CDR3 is TGTGCCAGCACCATACCCCAGCATTTT.

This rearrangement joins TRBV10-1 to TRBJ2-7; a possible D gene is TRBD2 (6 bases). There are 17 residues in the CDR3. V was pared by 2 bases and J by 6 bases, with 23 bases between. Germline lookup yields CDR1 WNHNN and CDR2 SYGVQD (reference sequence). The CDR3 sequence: CASSEEGGQGLLSEQYF. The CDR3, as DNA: TGCGCCAGCAGTGAGGAAGGAGGGCAGGGACTCCTGAGCGAGCAGTACTTC.

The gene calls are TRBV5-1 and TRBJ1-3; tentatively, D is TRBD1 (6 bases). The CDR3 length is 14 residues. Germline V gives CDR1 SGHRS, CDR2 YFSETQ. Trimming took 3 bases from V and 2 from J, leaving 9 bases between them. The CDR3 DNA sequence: TGCGCCAGCAGCTCACAGGGAGCTGGAAACACCATATATTTT. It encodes CASSSQGAGNTIYF.